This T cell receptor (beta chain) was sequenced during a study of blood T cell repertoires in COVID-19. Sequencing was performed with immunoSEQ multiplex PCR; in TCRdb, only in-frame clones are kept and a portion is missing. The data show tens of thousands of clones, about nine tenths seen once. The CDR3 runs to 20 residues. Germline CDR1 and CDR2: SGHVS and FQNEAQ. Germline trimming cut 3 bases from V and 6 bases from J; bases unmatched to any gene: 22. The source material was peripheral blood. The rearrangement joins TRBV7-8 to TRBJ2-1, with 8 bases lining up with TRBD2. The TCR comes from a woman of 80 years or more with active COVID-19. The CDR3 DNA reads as TGTGCCAGCAGCTTCCCTGGGCGGGAGGAGAGGGGTACACGGAGCAATGAGCAGTTCTTC. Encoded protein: CASSFPGREERGTRSNEQFF.